This T cell receptor (beta chain) was sequenced for a study of cytomegalovirus exposure and HLA in healthy donors. From germline, CDR1 is MNHEY and CDR2 SMNVEV (reference sequence). The V end was cut by 3 bases, the J end by 2 bases, with 10 bases between. This CDR3 is 14 amino acids long. In the PCR, 60 Vbeta and 13 Jbeta primers were used. Produced via immunoSEQ multiplex PCR; TCRdb's table is partial and in-frame only. The sample has about 170,000 clones, around 77% seen once. Sequencing was carried out using PBMCs. V and J are TRBV27 and TRBJ1-2; D not resolved. The source is a woman aged 45-59 years in good health and CMV-seropositive. The CDR3 DNA sequence: TGTGCCAGCAGTTTTCTGGGGAGGAACTATGGCTACACCTTC. Translation gives CASSFLGRNYGYTF.